This record looks at one TCR beta chain sequence and its context. V lost 0 bases and J lost 7; bases outside the gene matches: 6. Germline V gene lookup returns CDR1 SGHVS and CDR2 FQNEAQ. The CDR3 is 14 amino acids. Measured with immunoSEQ multiplex PCR; TCRdb has only the in-frame clones, and not every one. The repertoire holds some 94,000 clones, roughly nine tenths seen once, with 1.3% in the top ten. The data were taken from a study of control samples from healthy donors and cancer patients. The source material was blood. The V gene is TRBV7-8, the J gene TRBJ2-7, with 7 bases fitting TRBD2. The receptor's source is a woman aged 45-59 years in good health. DNA of the CDR3: TGTGCCAGCAGCTTAGCGAGGTCCGGGGGGGAGCAGTACTTC. Amino acid sequence: CASSLARSGGEQYF.